The 2 T cell receptor beta chains presented below share a single source sample, sequenced in a study of blood T cell repertoires in COVID-19. The protocol was immunoSEQ multiplex PCR, while the TCRdb copy is restricted to in-frame clones and leaves out a portion. The sample carries about 94,000 clones, about 80% recorded once. The sequenced material came from peripheral blood. These receptors came from a human donor in a cohort sampled during active COVID-19.

Only a few counts were recorded for this clone. The V gene is TRBV6-1, the J gene TRBJ1-1; D is perhaps TRBD1 (6 bases). In germline, CDR1 is MNHNS, CDR2 SASEGT. The CDR3 contains 14 residues. Trimming shortened V by 0 bases and J by 4 bases, and 9 bases separated the two germline ends. CDR3 loop: CASSEASGVTEAFF. CDR3 bases: TGTGCCAGCAGTGAAGCCTCAGGGGTCACTGAAGCTTTCTTT.

This rearrangement joins TRBV28 to TRBJ2-7, with a possible D match to TRBD1 (6 bases). The CDR3 length is 13 residues. From germline, CDR1 is MDHEN and CDR2 SYDVKM. Trimming cost V 3 bases and J 5 bases, with 11 bases left between them. CDR3 nucleotides: TGTGCCAGCAGTTTTTGGCAGGGGAACGAGCAGTACTTC. This translates into CASSFWQGNEQYF.